Reported below is one T cell receptor beta chain. The antigen is undetermined. This CDR3 comprises 16 residues. V lost 3 bases and J 3 bases, leaving 17 bases between the germline ends. The germline V gene has CDR1 LNHDA and CDR2 SQIVND (reference sequence). Treatment specified: roughly nine-day PBMC culture with coronavirus spike peptide pools or control peptides (ViraFEST assay). These CD4+ T cells came from an unexposed donor, sampled before the COVID-19 pandemic (2011-2018). This specimen belongs to a study of vaccination and CD4 T cells after COVID-19. Study-level findings and limits: The great majority, 304 of 307 vaccine-specific clones, proved spike mono-reactive in convalescent patients.

With the Oncomine TCR Beta short-read assay, DNA from cultured CD4+ T cells was sequenced. MiXCR, applied by TCRdb to the PCR reads, yields one record per CDR3 protein. Of 9,000 to 10,000 distinct CDR3 sequences in the sample, around 40% were seen once. V and J are TRBV19 and TRBJ2-5; D is perhaps TRBD1 (6 bases). This clonotype was sampled from a human donor in good health. Sequenced material: CD4+ T cells from blood, cultured in vitro. DNA of the CDR3: TGTGCCAGTAGTATTCCCTCGGTAGGGGGTAAAGAGACCCAGTACTTC. Its protein is CASSIPSVGGKETQYF.